These 8 T cell receptor beta chains originate from one sample sequenced in a study of regulatory T cells in long-lasting Graves disease. As for time point: newly diagnosed GD, antithyroid drugs for less than 3 months. Extracted PBMC RNA gave rise to the TCR library. Relying on iRepertoire HTBI primers and Arm-PCR of CDR3 regions, the team built TCR beta libraries. MiXCR was run by TCRdb on the multiplex PCR reads, yielding one entry per CDR3 protein. The repertoire holds about 540,000 distinct CDR3 sequences, with around an eighth as singletons. These data were also filed under a second study, of T cells in Graves' hyperthyroidism and ophthalmopathy.

The material was peripheral blood mononuclear cells (PBMCs), obtained at new diagnosis, from a patient treated with antithyroid drugs. The source is a man aged 25 to 40 with Graves disease.

This clonotype appeared many times. V is TRBV12-3 or TRBV12-4 and J is TRBJ1-2; D is unresolved. The CDR3 consists of 14 residues. The V end lost 6 bases, the J end lost 4 bases, and 15 bases lay between the germline ends. The CDR3 DNA reads as TGTGCCAGCAGCCCCTCAAGGAACTTCTATGGCTACACCTTC. This translates into CASSPSRNFYGYTF.

This clonotype was seen repeatedly, ten times or more. The V and J genes are TRBV11-2 and TRBJ2-7; 9 nucleotides match TRBD2. This CDR3 region has 15 residues. V was pared by 5 bases and J by 6 bases, with 11 bases of the junction left unmatched. CDR1 and CDR2 from the germline V gene are SGHAT and FQNNGV. CDR3 DNA sequence: TGTGCCAGCAGCGGTAGCGGGAGTGTCGCGTCCGAGCAGTACTTC. Residues: CASSGSGSVASEQYF.

This clonotype was detected only a few times. A much larger clone differs by one base, so this may be a read error. CDR3 sequence reads: CASSEWTGPTNTEAFF. As DNA, the CDR3 is TGTGCCAGCAGTGAATGGACAGGGCCCACGAACACTGAAGCTTTCTTT. The V and J genes are TRBV2 and TRBJ1-1, with 8 bases identical to TRBD1. Germline V gene lookup returns CDR1 SNHLY and CDR2 FYNNEI. This CDR3 is 16 amino acids long. V shed 2 bases, J shed 1 base, and the junction held 6 bases outside the gene matches. The whole variable domain, remainder taken from reference TRBV2 and TRBJ1-1, is EPEVTQTPSHQVTQMGQEVILRCVPISNHLYFYWYRQILGQKVEFLVSFYNNEISEKSEIFDDQFSVERPDGSNFTLKIRSTKLEDSAMYFCASSEWTGPTNTEAFFGQGTRLTVV.

This clonotype has a handful of counts. The chain has TRBV5-4 and TRBJ1-2, with D perhaps TRBD1 (6 bases). The V end lost 0 bases, the J end lost 2 bases, and 11 bases lay between the germline ends. The CDR3 spans 15 residues. Germline V gene sequence: CDR1 SGHNT, CDR2 YYREEE (reference sequence). The CDR3 is CASSLVGGPNYGYTF. In nucleotides, the CDR3 is TGTGCCAGCAGCTTGGTCGGGGGGCCAAACTATGGCTACACCTTC.

There are a few counts of this clonotype. The chain has TRBV10-2 and TRBJ2-1, with 12 bases matching TRBD2. This CDR3 comprises 14 residues. The V and J ends lost 6 bases and 8 bases, in that order; junction bases with no gene match: 5. The germline gives CDR1 WSHSY, CDR2 SAAADI. For the CDR3, the DNA is TGCGCCAGCAGACTAGCGGGAGGTTTCGATGAGCAGTTCTTC. It translates to CASRLAGGFDEQFF.

The chain employs TRBV3-1 and TRBJ1-1; no clear D gene. V was clipped by 6 bases and J by 1 base, with 12 bases between them. Per germline, CDR1 LGHDT and CDR2 YNNKEL (reference sequence). This CDR3 is built from 14 residues. The chain's CDR3 is CASSHNPRNTEAFF. The CDR3 DNA sequence: TGTGCCAGCAGTCATAACCCCAGGAACACTGAAGCTTTCTTT.

This clonotype was seen repeatedly, ten times or more. The chain joins TRBV29-1 to TRBJ2-5; a weak D match, TRBD1 (6 bases). Germline V lookup: CDR1 SQVTM, CDR2 ANQGSEA. The CDR3 sequence is 13 residues long. DNA of the CDR3: TGCGCCTATGGGACACATGGTGGGGAGACCCAGTACTTC. It yields the protein CAYGTHGGETQYF.

This clonotype was observed at least ten times. The CDR3 is CASSWGRGRVNEQFF. DNA of the CDR3: TGTGCCAGCAGCTGGGGCAGGGGGCGGGTCAATGAGCAGTTCTTC. The chain uses TRBV13 and TRBJ2-1; 8 nucleotides line up with TRBD1. Per the germline V gene, CDR1 is PRHDT and CDR2 is FYEKMQ (reference sequence). The length of the CDR3 is 15 residues. V dropped 4 bases and J dropped 6; count of bases not matched to a gene: 8.